This TCR beta chain was found in a study of draining lymph node invasion in breast cancer (TCRdb year 2020). In terms of the full investigation: Metastasis in lymph nodes was diagnosed using histology and cytokeratin immunohistochemistry and was confirmed with EpCAM/CD45 flow cytometry. A separate targeted assay used bulk TCR-beta CDR3 sequencing to compare sorted memory regulatory T cells with memory conventional CD4 T cells across breast cancer tissues. From every patient, the primary tumor plus matched non-invaded and tumor-invaded tumor-draining lymph nodes were collected, and both Treg and Tconv subsets were profiled. Lymph nodes from a handful of patients were covered by the separate targeted TCR sequencing, and for three of those patients the primary tumors were sequenced as well.

Points the paper makes about the study in general: The tumor top-100 clone tracking analysis was possible in only a couple of patients. TCRs shared between the Treg and Tconv subsets were viewed as suggestive of, but not proof of, a common clonal origin. Some of the top 100 tumor clones were detected in invaded and non-invaded nodes, and this detection was taken to suggest recirculation between tumor and draining nodes. In the targeted TCR-seq data, Tregs appeared to be more clonally expanded than Tconvs in all tissues, and lower diversity was found for both subsets in tumor than in lymph nodes. Whether Treg conversion occurred in a given organ or whether converted Tregs recirculated between nodes and tumor could not be resolved from the data. In each tissue, about 14-25% of Treg TCRs were also present in Tconvs, a finding interpreted as suggesting peripheral induction of Tregs.

This clonotype has a handful of counts. This clone's antigen is unknown. Per-base qualities were not stored, and no clone one base away is much larger. Memory conventional CD4 T cells were isolated by sorting for CD4+ CD45RA- CD25- cells. Each tumor-draining lymph node was classified as non-invaded if metastatic tumor cells were absent and as invaded if metastatic tumor cells were present. Before staining and sorting, a Miltenyi Pan T Cell isolation kit was used to pre-enrich the T cells. Primary tumors were characterized by immunohistochemistry for estrogen receptor, progesterone receptor, HER2 and Ki-67. Fresh surgical tissue was processed within a few hours after surgery by being cut into small fragments. The tissue fragments were enzymatically digested with Liberase TL plus DNase for about 20 minutes and then passed through a 40-micrometer strainer. After DAPI live/dead staining, sorting was performed on a BD FACS Aria II with roughly 96-99% purity. The sorted cells were lysed in TCL buffer, and a Norgen Single Cell RNA purification kit, including DNase treatment, was used to purify the RNA.

The library was made by bulk RNA-seq. Sequencer: Illumina HiSeq 2500. The study's own analysis went as follows. For the separate targeted TCR-seq dataset, MiXCR version 2.1.5 with default parameters extracted and quantified CDR3 sequences from raw reads. In the separate targeted TCR-seq dataset, TCR-beta clones were defined by the combination of V gene, J gene and CDR3 sequence. In the separate targeted TCR-seq dataset, clones with fewer than three counts were first removed, after which only the 90% most strongly expressed clones per sample were kept. In the separate targeted TCR-seq dataset, Treg-Tconv overlap was calculated per tissue as the number of shared clones divided by the total number of Treg clones, multiplied by 100. TCRdb redid the processing of the public reads, applying fastp at Q25 and MiXCR, and retained in-frame beta chains. Entries that share a CDR3 protein sequence are merged under the most common genes and DNA. The V and J calls and clone size are TCRdb's, not the authors'. In all, the sample holds around 3,500 distinct CDR3 sequences, and roughly 78% of those were seen once. The ten largest clones add up to 1.5% to 2% of the sample.

The receptor was derived from a female donor with luminal breast cancer. Specimen: sorted memory CD4+ effector T cells from a lymph node. This specimen's cell subset or site label, interpreted: CD45RA-negative sorted CD4+ T cells (memory Tconv or effector/memory Treg).

The CDR3 reads as follows: CASSEGWTDQPQHF. Here is the DNA: TGTGCCAGCAGTGAAGGATGGACCGATCAGCCCCAGCATTTT. The chain employs TRBV6-1 and TRBJ1-5; no D gene can be assigned with confidence. Measured from the cysteine to the phenylalanine, the CDR3 is 14 residues long. Of the read, only the CDR3 DNA is kept; its 42 bases are in frame from base 1. V is pared back by 1 base and J by 5 bases, with 9 bases lying between the germline termini. The CDR1 and CDR2 encoded by the germline V gene are MNHNS and SASEGT.